This TCR beta chain originates from a study of beta chain features in type 1 diabetes. Isolated RNA was reverse transcribed in full, so expressed TCRB transcripts were sequenced. Produced via immunoSEQ multiplex PCR; TCRdb's table is partial and in-frame only. Found here are around 41,000 clones, approximately 62% of them singletons; the top ten hold more than 1.5%. Broader study findings: When Type 1 diabetes patients were examined, their TCRB CDR3s proved moderately but significantly shorter in all four CD4+ subsets.

The CDR3 is 13 amino acids. In germline, CDR1 is MDHEN, CDR2 SYDVKM. V was pared by 1 base and J by 3 bases, with 5 bases between. Worth noting for this clone: Its cognate antigen is unknown.

This sequence was found in a man under 40 with type 1 diabetes. Some clones in this sample may be carry-over from other donors' samples. The sequencing sample was made of Tregs from blood. This chain links TRBV28 with TRBJ2-3; D is unresolved. The CDR3 DNA reads as TGTGCCAGCAGTTTATCCGGTACAGATACGCAGTATTTT. It specifies CASSLSGTDTQYF. Variable domain in full (rest from reference TRBV28 and TRBJ2-3): DVKVTQSSRYLVKRTGEKVFLECVQDMDHENMFWYRQDPGLGLRLIYFSYDVKMKEKGDIPEGYSVSREKKERFSLILESASTNQTSMYLCASSLSGTDTQYFGPGTRLTVL.